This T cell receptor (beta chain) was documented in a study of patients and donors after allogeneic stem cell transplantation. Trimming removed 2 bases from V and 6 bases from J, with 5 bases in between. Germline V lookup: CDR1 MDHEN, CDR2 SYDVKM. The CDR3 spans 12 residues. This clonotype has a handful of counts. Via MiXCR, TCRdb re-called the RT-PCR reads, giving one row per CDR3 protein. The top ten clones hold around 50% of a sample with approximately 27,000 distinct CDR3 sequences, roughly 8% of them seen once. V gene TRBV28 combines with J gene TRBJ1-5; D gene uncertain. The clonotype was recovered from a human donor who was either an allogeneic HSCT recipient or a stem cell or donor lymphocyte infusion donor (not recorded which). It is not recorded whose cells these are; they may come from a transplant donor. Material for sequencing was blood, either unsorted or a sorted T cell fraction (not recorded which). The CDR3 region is CASSLVGQPQHF. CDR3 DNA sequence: TGTGCCAGCAGTTTAGTGGGTCAGCCCCAGCATTTT.